The rows below give T cell receptor beta chains drawn from one sample of a study of T cell changes during pregnancy in multiple sclerosis. Assay: immunoSEQ multiplex PCR; the TCRdb copy retains only in-frame clones and omits some. This sample has around 81,000 clones, with 80% to 95% found just once. The input for sequencing was peripheral blood, taken after pregnancy. These receptor sequences come from a female donor in good health, enrolled as a control in a pregnancy study. Each CDR3 is given with its conserved first and last residue. A D gene is named only where the DNA matches it firmly. Clone size is not always given. Where it is, it says once, few, many or a class for expanded clones.

j_gene,d_gene,v_gene,abundance,CDR3nt,CDR3aa
TRBJ1-3,TRBD1,TRBV5-1,-,TGCGCCAGCAGCTTGACAGGGGTCTCTGGAAACACCATATATTTT,CASSLTGVSGNTIYF
TRBJ1-6,TRBD1,TRBV19,once,TGTGTCAAGCTTGACAGGGGCTATAATTCACCCCTCCACTTT,CVKLDRGYNSPLHF
TRBJ2-7,TRBD2,TRBV7-8,-,TGTGCCAGCAGCCTACAAGCGGGGAGCTCCTACGAGCAGTACTTC,CASSLQAGSSYEQYF
TRBJ2-7,TRBD1,TRBV28,-,TGTGCGACAGGGACCTACGAGCAGTACTTC,CATGTYEQYF
TRBJ2-7,-,TRBV6-1,-,TGTGCCACCAAATTCAGGGAAACCTTCTCCTACGAGCAGTACTTC,CATKFRETFSYEQYF
TRBJ2-2,TRBD2,TRBV9,-,TGTGCCAGCAGCGTGGGACCTAGCGGGAGAGCCGGGGAGCTGTTTTTT,CASSVGPSGRAGELFF
TRBJ1-3,TRBD1,TRBV29-1,-,TGCAGCGTTACGCCACAGGGGGCGCGTACGGACACCATATATTTT,CSVTPQGARTDTIYF
TRBJ2-2,-,TRBV5-6,-,TGTGCCAGCAGCTTTCCCGGGACAAACACCGGGGAGCTGTTTTTT,CASSFPGTNTGELFF
TRBJ2-1,-,TRBV6-6,-,TGTGCCAGCAGCCCCACCGCGAGACAGATCTACAATGAGCAGTTCTTC,CASSPTARQIYNEQFF
TRBJ2-2,-,TRBV15,-,TGTGCCACCAGCAGAACAGGGAACACCGGGGAGCTGTTTTTT,CATSRTGNTGELFF
TRBJ2-1,-,TRBV19,few,TGTGCCAGTAGTAAAATGGGAGGTGAGCAGTTCTTC,CASSKMGGEQFF
TRBJ1-1,TRBD1,TRBV28,-,TGTGCCAGCAGTTCTACCCGGACAGGGAACACTGAAGCTTTCTTT,CASSSTRTGNTEAFF
TRBJ2-7,TRBD1,TRBV15,-,TGTGCCACCAGCAGATCCTGGGACAGGGGTGACGAGCAGTACTTC,CATSRSWDRGDEQYF
TRBJ2-7,-,TRBV27,-,TGTGCCAGCAGTTCTGGGGCCAACGAGCAGTACTTC,CASSSGANEQYF
TRBJ1-1,-,TRBV9,-,TGTGCCAGCAGCGTCGGCGGGTCCCCCGCTGGGGCTTTCTTT,CASSVGGSPAGAFF
TRBJ1-3,-,TRBV5-1,-,TGCGCCAGCAGCTTCGGGCAGCGGGGAAACACCATATATTTT,CASSFGQRGNTIYF
TRBJ2-1,TRBD2,TRBV9,once,TGTGCCAGCAGCGCTAGCGGAGGAACCTACAATGAGCAGTTCTTC,CASSASGGTYNEQFF
TRBJ2-7,-,TRBV28,-,TGTGCCGCAGGGGGTACTAGCGGCTTTTACGAGCAGTACTTC,CAAGGTSGFYEQYF
TRBJ2-3,TRBD2,TRBV4-2,-,TGTGCCAGCAGCCAAGCCCTAGCGGGGGGGCCGACAGATACGCAGTATTTT,CASSQALAGGPTDTQYF
TRBJ2-7,TRBD1,TRBV30,-,TGTGCCTGGAGTTCGACAGGGCCTAGGTACGAGCAGTACTTC,CAWSSTGPRYEQYF
TRBJ1-4,-,TRBV29-1,once,TGCAGCGTTGATTCCCCGGGGGGGGGTGAAAAACTGTTTTTT,CSVDSPGGGEKLFF
TRBJ2-7,TRBD1,TRBV27,-,TGTGCCAGCAGTAGAAAGGGGACAGGATACTACGAGCAGTACTTC,CASSRKGTGYYEQYF
TRBJ2-7,-,TRBV4-1,-,TGCGCCAGCAGCCAAGAGTTAGTACAGGTACCCGGGGAGCAGTACTTC,CASSQELVQVPGEQYF
TRBJ2-3,TRBD1,TRBV19,-,TGTGCCAGTAGTTCGAAGGACAGGGGGCAGTATTTT,CASSSKDRGQYF
TRBJ2-7,TRBD2,TRBV28,-,TGTGCCAGCCTAGCGGGCGAGACCCTCTCCTACGAGCAGTACTTC,CASLAGETLSYEQYF
TRBJ1-1,-,TRBV27,-,TGTGCCAGCAGTTTTGGTGTCCGGTTTATGAACACTGAAGCTTTCTTT,CASSFGVRFMNTEAFF
TRBJ2-1,TRBD2,TRBV6-4,-,TGTGCCAGCAGTGACTCGAAGCTCGGACTAGCGGGAGGGCCCTACTCCAATGAGCAGTTCTTC,CASSDSKLGLAGGPYSNEQFF
TRBJ1-1,TRBD1,TRBV27,-,TGTGCCAGCAGTTTAGAGGGACAGGGGCCCTGGGGTAACACTGAAGCTTTCTTT,CASSLEGQGPWGNTEAFF
TRBJ2-3,TRBD2,TRBV9,once,TGTGCCAGCAGCCTAAGGACTAGCGGACCTAGCACAGATACGCAGTATTTT,CASSLRTSGPSTDTQYF
TRBJ1-1,-,TRBV28,-,TGTGCCAGCAGTTTTGAGGGATTCGGCCCGGCTTTCTTT,CASSFEGFGPAFF
TRBJ2-5,-,TRBV27,-,TGTGCCAGCAGTTTAATCCAGGGGAAGATGGAGACCCAGTACTTC,CASSLIQGKMETQYF
TRBJ1-1,TRBD1,TRBV7-9,-,TGTGCCAGCAGTTCCCAGGGGGCGCTTGGAGCTTTCTTT,CASSSQGALGAFF
TRBJ2-1,-,TRBV7-2,-,TGTGCCAGCAGCTTACTAGCGAGGAACGATGAGCAGTTCTTC,CASSLLARNDEQFF
TRBJ2-5,-,TRBV5-4,-,TGTGCCAGCAGCCTGGGGCAGGCAAAAGAGACCCAGTACTTC,CASSLGQAKETQYF
TRBJ1-4,TRBD1,TRBV19,-,TGTGCCAGTAGGCGTACCGGGACAGCTAATGAAAAACTGTTTTTT,CASRRTGTANEKLFF
TRBJ2-4,-,TRBV12-5,-,TGTGCTAGTGGTTCTCGGGGGAACTTC,CASGSRGNF
TRBJ1-2,TRBD1,TRBV5-1,-,TGCGCCAGCAACCCCGGACAGGGTCTTGGCTACACCTTC,CASNPGQGLGYTF
TRBJ2-7,TRBD2,TRBV5-4,-,TGTGCCAGCAGCTTGGAGGCGGGAGCCTACGAGCAGTACTTC,CASSLEAGAYEQYF
TRBJ1-1,TRBD1,TRBV19,-,TGTGCCAGTAGGATTCGGGGGACAGTGAACACTGAAGCTTTCTTT,CASRIRGTVNTEAFF
TRBJ1-1,-,TRBV7-7,-,TGTGCCAGCAGCTCCGACAGGAACACTGAAGCTTTCTTT,CASSSDRNTEAFF